This entry describes one T cell receptor beta chain. Its antigen has not been determined. Being one base from a much bigger clone, this may be a read error. The sample belongs to a study of beta chain features in type 1 diabetes (dated by TCRdb to 2016 to 2019). Background on the whole study: Patients and healthy donors did not differ in mean age, gender distribution, total cell number or subset yield. In the study, recently diagnosed type 1 diabetes patients and matched healthy donors were compared on the TCRB repertoires of their sorted circulating CD4+ T cell subsets. A total of roughly 100 million sorted cells were examined across all samples, and RNA yield correlated strongly with the number of cells per subset. Regulatory and stem cell-like memory subsets were obtained from only 8 patients and about 8 healthy donors, while naive and central memory subsets were obtained from all 30 or so donors.

The paper as a whole reports these results and caveats: HLA sub-analyses involved small numbers of individuals, so any influence of HLA type on TCRB rearrangement remained unresolved. Naive, central memory and regulatory TCRB repertoires appeared to be more similar among patients than among healthy donors. Shorter templates might have been favored by PCR, but patient and control samples were amplified and corrected together, so both groups would have been affected equally by any skew. At VDJ recombination sites, type 1 diabetes patients had fewer insertions and more deleted nucleotides, which implies abnormalities in thymic rearrangement. In all four CD4+ subsets, TCRB CDR3 length was moderately but significantly shorter in type 1 diabetes patients. Because cDNA rather than genomic DNA was sequenced, highly expressing activated cells could have been over-represented, although no difference in activation and CD3 levels was found between groups.

Each donor gave one peripheral blood draw, roughly 120 mL on average, collected into heparinised tubes. Naive, central memory, regulatory and stem cell-like memory CD4+ T cells were sorted on a BD FACSAria II using a panel including CD45RO, CCR7, CD25, CD127, CD95 and CD27. Every sorted population had a purity above 98%. PBMCs were separated immediately by Lymphoprep density gradient centrifugation and were stained directly, without being cultured. So that batch effects would be minimized, each experiment stained and sorted samples in pairs, pairing one healthy donor with one patient. All of the isolated RNA was reverse transcribed with the High Capacity cDNA Reverse Transcription Kit, so expressed TCRB transcripts were sequenced. Deep immunoSEQ sequencing was applied to naive, central memory and regulatory T cell samples, giving an average of roughly 3.5 million total reads per sample. Sorted cells were lysed in RLT buffer and RNA was extracted with DNase-treated RNeasy Micro or Mini kits, depending on cell number. Each cell subset was processed on its own to prevent cross-contamination, while patient and healthy donor samples were processed together. TCRB sequences were amplified from cDNA with the immunoSEQ multiplex PCR, producing 87-bp fragments spanning the CDR3 region. The amplicons were sequenced using the Illumina HiSeq platform. From the authors' description of their analysis: Synthetic template baselines were used to correct PCR bias computationally, reads within Hamming distance 2 were collapsed, and singletons that could not be merged were discarded. Reads were aligned against IMGT so that V, D and J genes, CDR3 length and insertions or deletions at six rearrangement sites could be assigned. Within each subset, clonotype counts were normalized to sorted cell number, after which true diversity and Gini coefficients were computed with the tcR R package. Repertoire sharing was quantified using the overlap coefficient calculated on TCRB nucleotide sequences. As a proxy for the pre-selection repertoire, out-of-frame TCRB sequences from naive cells were analyzed. Entries here come from immuneACCESS through TCRdb and include only in-frame sequences with V and J called. Some clones fail to appear in such tables; in the studies checked, an unresolved V gene covers under half of the shortfall, and the cause of the remainder is unknown. V and J calls and clone size are as listed in that table; D and trimming were resolved from the DNA. Within this sample are around 500,000 clones, with roughly 10% of them counted one time only. Jointly, the top ten make up 0.04% to 0.05% of the sample.

V is reduced by 6 bases and J by 0 bases, leaving a spacing of 3 bases between them. The CDR3 goes from the cysteine to the phenylalanine over 13 residues. The read is trimmed to its CDR3 DNA, 39 bases read in frame from base 1. As encoded in the germline V gene (reference sequence), CDR1 is MNHEY while CDR2 is SMNVEV. The material sequenced was naive CD4+ T cells from blood. According to the study, the label for this sample's cell subset or site signals: true naive CD4+ T cells. This receptor chain uses TRBV27 and TRBJ2-6; the D segment cannot be called with confidence. This receptor was obtained from a woman in her late teens or twenties in good health. The CDR3 in this case is CASRASGANVLTF. The base sequence is TGTGCCAGCAGGGCCTCTGGGGCCAACGTCCTGACTTTC.